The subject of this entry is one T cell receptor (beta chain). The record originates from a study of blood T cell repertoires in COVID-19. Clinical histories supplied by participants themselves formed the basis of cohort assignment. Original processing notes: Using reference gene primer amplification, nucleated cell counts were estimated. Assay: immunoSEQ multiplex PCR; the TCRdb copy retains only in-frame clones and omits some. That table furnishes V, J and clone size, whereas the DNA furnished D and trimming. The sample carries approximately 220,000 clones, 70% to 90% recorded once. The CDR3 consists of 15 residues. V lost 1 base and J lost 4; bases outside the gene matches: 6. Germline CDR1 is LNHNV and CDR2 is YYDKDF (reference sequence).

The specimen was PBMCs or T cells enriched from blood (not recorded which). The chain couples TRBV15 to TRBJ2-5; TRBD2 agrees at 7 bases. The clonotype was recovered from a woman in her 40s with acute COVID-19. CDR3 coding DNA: TGTGCCACCAGCAGAGGGGGAGGCGGGAGAGAGACCCAGTACTTC. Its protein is CATSRGGGGRETQYF. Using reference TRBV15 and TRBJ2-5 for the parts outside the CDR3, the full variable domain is DAMVIQNPRYQVTQFGKPVTLSCSQTLNHNVMYWYQQKSSQAPKLLFHYYDKDFNNEADTPDNFQSRRPNTSFCFLDIRSPGLGDTAMYLCATSRGGGGRETQYFGPGTRLLVL.